This entry concerns a single T cell receptor (beta chain). What it binds is not known. This sample was included in a study of OX40 agonist ivuxolimab in advanced cancers. The wider study: Hepatocellular carcinoma, melanoma, renal cell or head and neck cancer was diagnosed in the dose-escalation patients. Cohort: around 86% men, mean age around 55, aged about 23 to 79. The study's findings and limits: On average, CD8+ T cells had more expanded clones than CD4+.

This CDR3 has 15 amino acids. Germline V gives CDR1 PRHDT, CDR2 FYEKMQ (reference sequence). Trimming took off 1 base at V and 2 bases at J, with 9 bases between the two ends. At cycle 4 day 1, cycle 7 day 1, and baseline, blood was sampled. This table comes from immunoSEQ multiplex PCR, and its TCRdb copy is limited to in-frame clones, with some not included. The sample records 35,000 to 45,000 clones, about three quarters being singletons. The chain employs TRBV13 and TRBJ2-1; tentatively, D is TRBD1 (6 bases). The sequence came from an adult with an advanced solid tumor such as melanoma, head and neck, liver or kidney cancer. The specimen was CD4+ or CD8+ T cells sorted from blood, collected in a trial of the OX40 agonist ivuxolimab. The CDR3 protein is CASSLDREAYNEQFF. DNA of the CDR3: TGTGCCAGCAGCTTAGACAGGGAAGCCTACAATGAGCAGTTCTTC.